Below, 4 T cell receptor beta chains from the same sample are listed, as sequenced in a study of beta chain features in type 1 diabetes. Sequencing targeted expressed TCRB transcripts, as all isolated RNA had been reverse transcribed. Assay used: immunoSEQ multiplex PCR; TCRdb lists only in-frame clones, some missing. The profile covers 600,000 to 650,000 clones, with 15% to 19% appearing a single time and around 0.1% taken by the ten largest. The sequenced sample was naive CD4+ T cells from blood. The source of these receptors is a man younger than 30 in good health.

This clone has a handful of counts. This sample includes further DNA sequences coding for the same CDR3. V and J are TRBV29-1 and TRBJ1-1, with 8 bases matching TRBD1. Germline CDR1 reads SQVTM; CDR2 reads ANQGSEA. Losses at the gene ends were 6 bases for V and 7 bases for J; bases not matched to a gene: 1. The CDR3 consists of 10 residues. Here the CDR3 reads CSVGQGEAFF. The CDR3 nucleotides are TGCAGCGTCGGACAGGGTGAAGCTTTCTTT.

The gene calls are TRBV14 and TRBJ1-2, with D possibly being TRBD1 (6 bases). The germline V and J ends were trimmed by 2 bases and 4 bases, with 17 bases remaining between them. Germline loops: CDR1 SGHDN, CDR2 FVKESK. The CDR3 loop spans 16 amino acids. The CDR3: CASSQSPAGALYGYTF. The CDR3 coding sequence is TGTGCCAGCAGCCAATCCCCGGCGGGGGCTCTCTATGGCTACACCTTC. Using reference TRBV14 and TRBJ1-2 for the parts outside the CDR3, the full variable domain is EAGVTQFPSHSVIEKGQTVTLRCDPISGHDNLYWYRRVMGKEIKFLLHFVKESKQDESGMPNNRFLAERTGGTYSTLKVQPAELEDSGVYFCASSQSPAGALYGYTFGSGTRLTVV.

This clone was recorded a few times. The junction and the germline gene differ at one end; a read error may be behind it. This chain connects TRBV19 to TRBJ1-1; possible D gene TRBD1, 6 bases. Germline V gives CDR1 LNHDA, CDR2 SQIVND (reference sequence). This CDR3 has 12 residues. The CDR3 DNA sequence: TGTGCCACTAGTGGGGGGCGTACTGAAGCTTTCTTT. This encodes CATSGGRTEAFF.

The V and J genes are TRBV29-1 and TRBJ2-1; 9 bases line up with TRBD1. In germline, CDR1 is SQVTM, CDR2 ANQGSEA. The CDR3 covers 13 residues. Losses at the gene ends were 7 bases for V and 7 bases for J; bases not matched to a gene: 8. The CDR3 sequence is CSAAGTGKNEQFF. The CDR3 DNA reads TGCAGCGCGGCCGGGACAGGGAAAAATGAGCAGTTCTTC.